Presented here are 23 T cell receptor beta chains from one specimen sequenced in a study of T cell responses to AZD1222 COVID-19 vaccine. The assay was immunoSEQ multiplex PCR, and TCRdb's table has in-frame clones only and misses some. The sample carries about 220,000 clones, about 92% recorded once. Here the sequenced sample was peripheral blood, taken on day 0 of MenACWY control vaccination. These TCRs come from an adult in good health.

This clone was seen only a few times. The chain recombines TRBV6-1 with TRBJ1-1, with no clear D. Trimming removed 2 bases from V and 0 bases from J, with 10 bases in between. This CDR3 has 15 amino acids. Germline V lookup: CDR1 MNHNS, CDR2 SASEGT. CDR3 region: CASSEHEYMNTEAFF. DNA for the CDR3: TGTGCCAGCAGTGAACACGAATACATGAACACTGAAGCTTTCTTT.

The V call is TRBV3-1 (or the pseudogene TRBV3-2), the J call TRBJ1-2; possible D gene TRBD1, 5 bases. This CDR3 has 12 residues. V was trimmed by 0 bases and J by 8 bases, leaving 7 bases between them. Germline V gene data show CDR1 as LGHDT and CDR2 as YNNKEL (reference sequence). The CDR3 DNA reads TGTGCCAGCAGCCAAGAACAGGTCGGCTACACCTTC. The encoded protein is CASSQEQVGYTF.

Details on this clone: One end of the junction is discordant with germline, which a read error may explain. Other nucleotide sequences from this sample produce the same CDR3. This chain links TRBV7-2 with TRBJ2-3; 7 bases are shared with TRBD1. This CDR3 has 14 residues. Per the germline V gene, CDR1 is SGHTA and CDR2 is FQGNSA. In DNA form, the CDR3 reads TGTGCCAGCAGCTTAGTAGGGGGCACGGATACGCAGTATTTT. It codes for CASSLVGGTDTQYF.

V is TRBV28 and J is TRBJ1-1; 7 nucleotides match TRBD1. Germline V lookup: CDR1 MDHEN, CDR2 SYDVKM. The CDR3 covers 18 residues. The V gene end was trimmed by 7 bases and the J gene end by 0 bases; junction bases not matched to a gene: 17. CDR3 DNA sequence: TGTGCCAGCACCCTCCCAAGCGGGGGCCAGGGGGTGAACACTGAAGCTTTCTTT. As protein: CASTLPSGGQGVNTEAFF.

The chain joins TRBV30 to TRBJ1-3, with D unresolved. Germline V lookup: CDR1 GTSNPN, CDR2 SVGIG (reference sequence). This CDR3 region has 13 residues. Deletions cut 0 bases from V and 3 bases from J, with 6 bases between. The CDR3 is CAWSVQVGNTIYF. In DNA, the CDR3 is TGTGCCTGGAGTGTTCAGGTTGGAAACACCATATATTTT.

The chain couples TRBV10-2 to TRBJ1-5, with TRBD1 identical over 10 bases. CDR1 WSHSY and CDR2 SAAADI come from the germline V gene. V trimming: 3 bases; J trimming: 2 bases; junction bases outside the gene matches: 1. This CDR3 comprises 15 residues. The CDR3 nucleotides read TGCGCCAGCAGTGATGGGACAGGGGGCAATCAGCCCCAGCATTTT. Protein: CASSDGTGGNQPQHF.

The chain employs TRBV15 and TRBJ2-7, with D perhaps being TRBD1 or TRBD2 (6 bases each). In germline, CDR1 is LNHNV, CDR2 YYDKDF (reference sequence). With 4 bases removed from V and 3 bases from J, the gap between germline ends came to 10 bases. The CDR3 runs to 13 residues. In nucleotides, the CDR3 is TGTGCCACCAGCAAGGAGGGGGGCTACGAGCAGTACTTC. Translation: CATSKEGGYEQYF.

The chain uses TRBV5-1 and TRBJ2-2; D tentatively fits TRBD1 or TRBD2 (5 bases each). Germline assignment: CDR1 SGHRS and CDR2 YFSETQ. The CDR3 spans 18 residues. The germline V and J ends were trimmed by 2 bases and 5 bases, with 22 bases remaining between them. The CDR3 nucleotides read TGCGCCAGCAGCTTTTCTGTCGTGGGGACCTCCGGAACCGGGGAGCTGTTTTTT. Its protein is CASSFSVVGTSGTGELFF.

The rearrangement joins TRBV7-3 to TRBJ1-6; D is unresolved. The CDR3 length is 15 residues. CDR1 and CDR2 from the germline V gene are SGHTA and FQGTGA. Trimming removed 2 bases at V and 5 bases at J, with 10 bases between. The CDR3 region has the DNA TGTGCCAGCAGCTTATTCGGGAAAGATAATTCACCCCTCCACTTT. This translates into CASSLFGKDNSPLHF.

In the case of this clone: The sample has other DNA sequences that encode this CDR3 too. The genes are TRBV18 and TRBJ1-1, with a possible D match to TRBD1 (5 bases). V lost 1 base and J lost 1, with 7 bases in between. The CDR3 is made up of 14 amino acids. The germline V gene has CDR1 KGHSH and CDR2 LQKENI. The CDR3 reads CASSPQGTNTEAFF. CDR3 sequence (DNA): TGTGCCAGCTCACCACAGGGGACGAACACTGAAGCTTTCTTT.

The chain joins TRBV9 to TRBJ2-3; TRBD2 matches 14 bases. The V gene's germline CDR1 is SGDLS and CDR2 YYNGEE. The CDR3 runs 21 residues. Trimming took 0 bases from V and 0 from J; bases not matched to a gene: 12. CDR3 loop: CASSVATPRTSGGRSTDTQYF. In DNA, the CDR3 is TGTGCCAGCAGCGTAGCTACTCCCCGGACTAGCGGGGGGAGGAGCACAGATACGCAGTATTTT.

The chain joins TRBV7-2 to TRBJ2-2; 7 bases are a match to TRBD2. J was trimmed by 6 bases and V by 1 base; bases with no gene match: 5. The CDR3 loop spans 15 amino acids. The V gene's germline CDR1 is SGHTA and CDR2 FQGNSA. The CDR3 DNA is TGTGCCAGCAGCTTAGAACGGGGGGTCTCCGGGGAGCTGTTTTTT. Translating it yields CASSLERGVSGELFF.

The chain recombines TRBV5-1 with TRBJ2-6, with TRBD1 identical over 8 bases. V dropped 2 bases and J dropped 4; count of bases not matched to a gene: 2. Per germline, CDR1 SGHRS and CDR2 YFSETQ. The CDR3 totals 15 residues. CDR3 sequence reads: CASSFQGAGANVLTF. CDR3 bases: TGCGCCAGCAGCTTTCAGGGGGCCGGGGCCAACGTCCTGACTTTC. The whole variable domain, filled in from reference TRBV5-1 and TRBJ2-6, reads KAGVTQTPRYLIKTRGQQVTLSCSPISGHRSVSWYQQTPGQGLQFLFEYFSETQRNKGNFPGRFSGRQFSNSRSEMNVSTLELGDSALYLCASSFQGAGANVLTFGAGSRLTVL.

J is TRBJ1-1 and V is TRBV6-5; TRBD1 matches at 9 bases. The ends lost 6 bases at V and 1 base at J; junction bases unmatched: 3. The CDR3 spans 14 residues. Per germline, CDR1 MNHEY and CDR2 SVGAGI. CDR3 sequence (DNA): TGTGCCAGCAGCGTACAGGGGGCGAACACTGAAGCTTTCTTT. Its translation: CASSVQGANTEAFF.

The CDR3 sequence: CASSLESFYEQYF. In DNA form, the CDR3 reads TGTGCCAGCAGTTTGGAGTCCTTTTACGAGCAGTACTTC. This chain joins TRBV12-3 or TRBV12-4 and TRBJ2-7, with no clear D. The CDR3 sequence is 13 residues long. Trimming left V 3 bases short and J 4 bases short, with 10 bases between.

This chain joins TRBV25-1 and TRBJ1-1; possibly TRBD1 for D (6 bases). Germline CDR1 is MGHDK and CDR2 is SYGVNS. This CDR3 contains 14 residues. Trimming pared 5 bases from V and 0 bases from J, leaving 10 bases between. The DNA of the CDR3 is TGTGCCAGCAGTACGCGGACAGTGAACACTGAAGCTTTCTTT. Translated: CASSTRTVNTEAFF.

CDR3 sequence (DNA): TGCGCCAGCAGCTACGGACGGGAAGCCTACGAGCAGTACTTC. Translation gives CASSYGREAYEQYF. This chain uses TRBV5-1 with TRBJ2-7, with a possible D match to TRBD2 (5 bases). This CDR3 is built from 14 residues. Germline values: CDR1 SGHRS, CDR2 YFSETQ. Deletions cut 3 bases from V and 2 bases from J, with 12 bases between.

This chain joins TRBV4-1 and TRBJ1-1; D perhaps matches TRBD1 (6 bases). The germline gives CDR1 MGHRA, CDR2 YSYEKL. The CDR3 has 14 amino acids. Between the trimmed V and J ends, which lost 3 bases and 1 base, there was a span of 9 bases. This CDR3 is CASSHQTGNTEAFF. DNA for the CDR3: TGCGCCAGCAGCCACCAGACAGGGAACACTGAAGCTTTCTTT.

V is TRBV9 and J is TRBJ1-6; tentatively, D is TRBD1 (5 bases). CDR3 length: 15 residues. The ends were cut back, 0 bases at V and 7 bases at J, with 11 bases in the middle. Germline loops: CDR1 SGDLS, CDR2 YYNGEE. The CDR3 region is CASSVEGLGNSPLHF. The CDR3 nucleotides are TGTGCCAGCAGCGTAGAGGGGCTAGGAAATTCACCCCTCCACTTT.

This chain uses TRBV3-1 (or the pseudogene TRBV3-2) with TRBJ2-5; 8 nucleotides align to TRBD2. Germline CDR1 LGHDT, CDR2 YNNKEL (reference sequence). The CDR3 totals 16 residues. The V and J ends lost 7 bases and 9 bases, in that order; junction bases with no gene match: 19. CDR3 region: CASNPEVNLRGESQYF. In DNA form, the CDR3 reads TGTGCCAGCAACCCTGAAGTGAATTTGCGGGGGGAATCCCAGTACTTC.

The chain carries TRBV6-5 and TRBJ1-2; a possible D gene is TRBD1 (5 bases). Trimming shortened V by 7 bases and J by 2 bases, and 5 bases separated the two germline ends. CDR3 length equals 11 residues. Germline V gives CDR1 MNHEY, CDR2 SVGAGI. CDR3 residues: CASTGNYGYTF. CDR3 in DNA: TGTGCCAGCACAGGGAACTATGGCTACACCTTC.

This CDR3 is CASSISRPSGNTIYF. In DNA form, the CDR3 reads TGTGCCAGCAGCATCAGTCGTCCCTCTGGAAACACCATATATTTT. J is TRBJ1-3 and V is TRBV11-2; no definite D call. The germline V gene encodes CDR1 SGHAT and CDR2 FQNNGV. The length of the CDR3 is 15 residues. V was pared by 5 bases and J by 0 bases, with 11 bases between.

Here the CDR3 reads CASSRLGQADYGYTF. CDR3 sequence (DNA): TGTGCCAGCTCACGGTTGGGACAGGCGGACTATGGCTACACCTTC. The chain employs TRBV18 and TRBJ1-2, with 8 bases that match TRBD1. Trimming cost V 4 bases and J 3 bases; bases outside gene matches: 7. Germline values: CDR1 KGHSH, CDR2 LQKENI. This CDR3 spans 15 amino acids.